The clone carrying this T cell receptor (beta chain) was recorded a few times. The antigen remains unidentified. TCRdb redid the calling of the 5' RACE reads with MiXCR, one entry per CDR3 protein. This table holds hundreds of thousands of distinct CDR3 sequences, about 25% found once. These data are taken from a study of CD8 T cells in ankylosing spondylitis. Broader study findings: Some motif variants had been reported before (in reactive arthritis synovial fluid and blood). Typical of ankylosing spondylitis blood, it appeared, was a TCR beta motif of 7 or 8 highly homologous variants. Reportedly, significant enrichment of disease-linked clones occurred in matched ankylosing spondylitis synovial fluid.

The clonotype comes from a male donor with ankylosing spondylitis. The sample comprised blood, either unsorted or a sorted T cell fraction (not recorded which).

CDR3 in DNA: TGTGCCAGCACCCCGGGAGACCGGGCTAACAATGAGCAGTTCTTC. It specifies CASTPGDRANNEQFF. The chain combines TRBV12-3 or TRBV12-4 with TRBJ2-1, with D tentatively TRBD2 (6 bases). Trimming removed 7 bases at V and 5 bases at J, with 18 bases between. The CDR3 length is 15 residues.